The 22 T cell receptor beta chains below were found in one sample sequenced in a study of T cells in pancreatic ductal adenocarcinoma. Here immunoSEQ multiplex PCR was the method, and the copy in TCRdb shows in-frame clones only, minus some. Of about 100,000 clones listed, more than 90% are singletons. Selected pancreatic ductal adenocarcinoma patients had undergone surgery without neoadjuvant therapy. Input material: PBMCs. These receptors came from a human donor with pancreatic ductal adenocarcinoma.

The DNA for the CDR3 is TGTGCCAGCAGCCCACAAGGACATTTCTACGAGCAGTACTTC. This encodes CASSPQGHFYEQYF. V gene TRBV6-1 combines with J gene TRBJ2-7; possibly TRBD1 for D (5 bases). Trimming removed 6 bases from V and 3 bases from J, with 15 bases in between. CDR3 length equals 14 residues. Per germline, CDR1 MNHNS and CDR2 SASEGT.

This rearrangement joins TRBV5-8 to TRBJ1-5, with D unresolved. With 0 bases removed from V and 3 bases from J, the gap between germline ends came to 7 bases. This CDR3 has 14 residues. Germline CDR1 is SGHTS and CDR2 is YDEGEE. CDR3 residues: CASSLGGNNQPQHF. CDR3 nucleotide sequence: TGTGCCAGCAGCTTGGGCGGGAACAATCAGCCCCAGCATTTT.

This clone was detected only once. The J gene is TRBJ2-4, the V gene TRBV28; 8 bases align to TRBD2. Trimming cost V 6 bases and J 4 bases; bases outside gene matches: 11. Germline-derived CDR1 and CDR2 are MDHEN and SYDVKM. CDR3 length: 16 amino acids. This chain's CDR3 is CASSLAGGGGKNIQYF. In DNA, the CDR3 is TGTGCCAGCAGCCTAGCCGGGGGGGGTGGGAAAAACATTCAGTACTTC.

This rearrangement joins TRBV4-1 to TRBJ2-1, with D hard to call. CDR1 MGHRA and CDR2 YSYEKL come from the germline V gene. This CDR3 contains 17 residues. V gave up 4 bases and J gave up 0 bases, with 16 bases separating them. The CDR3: CASSPFVAADSYNEQFF. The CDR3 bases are TGCGCCAGCAGCCCCTTTGTTGCGGCGGACTCCTACAATGAGCAGTTCTTC.

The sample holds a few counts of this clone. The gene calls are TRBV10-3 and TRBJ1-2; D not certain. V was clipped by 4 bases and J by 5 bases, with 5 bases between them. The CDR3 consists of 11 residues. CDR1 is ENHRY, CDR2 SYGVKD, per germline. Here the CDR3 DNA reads TGTGCCATCAGTGCCAGTTATGGCTACACCTTC. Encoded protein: CAISASYGYTF.

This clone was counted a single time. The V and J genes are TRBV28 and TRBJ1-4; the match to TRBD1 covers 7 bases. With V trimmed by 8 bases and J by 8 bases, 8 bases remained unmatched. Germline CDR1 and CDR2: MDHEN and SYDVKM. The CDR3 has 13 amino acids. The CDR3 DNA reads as TGTGCCAGCCGTGACAGGGCGGGAGAAAAACTGTTTTTT. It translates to CASRDRAGEKLFF.

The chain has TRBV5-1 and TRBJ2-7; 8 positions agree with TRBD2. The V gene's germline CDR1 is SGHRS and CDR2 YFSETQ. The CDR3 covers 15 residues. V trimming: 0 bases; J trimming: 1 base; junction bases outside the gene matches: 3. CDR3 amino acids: CASSLGLAGSYEQYF. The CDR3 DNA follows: TGCGCCAGCAGCTTGGGGCTAGCGGGTTCCTACGAGCAGTACTTC.

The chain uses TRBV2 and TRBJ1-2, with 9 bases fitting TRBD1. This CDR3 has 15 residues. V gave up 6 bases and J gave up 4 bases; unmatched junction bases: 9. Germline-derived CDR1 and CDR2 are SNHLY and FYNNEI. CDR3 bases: TGTGCCAGCAGCGTTACAGGGGGCGCCGGCTATGGCTACACCTTC. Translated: CASSVTGGAGYGYTF.

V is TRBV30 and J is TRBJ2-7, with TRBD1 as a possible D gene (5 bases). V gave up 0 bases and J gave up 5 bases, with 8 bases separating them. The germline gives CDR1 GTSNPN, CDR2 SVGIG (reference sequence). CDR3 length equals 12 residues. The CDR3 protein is CAWSVQVNEQYF. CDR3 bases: TGTGCCTGGAGTGTACAGGTCAACGAGCAGTACTTC.

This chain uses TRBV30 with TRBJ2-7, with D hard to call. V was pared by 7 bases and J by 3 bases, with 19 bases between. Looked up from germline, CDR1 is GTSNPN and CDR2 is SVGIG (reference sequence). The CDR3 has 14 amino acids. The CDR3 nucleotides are TGTGCCTACACTCCCTCCACTGGGCTCTACGAGCAGTACTTC. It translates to CAYTPSTGLYEQYF.

Here the CDR3 DNA reads TGTGCCAGCGCGACTAGCGGGAGTTGGGAGACCCAGTACTTC. Its protein is CASATSGSWETQYF. The chain joins TRBV5-4 to TRBJ2-5, with 12 bases aligning to TRBD2. The CDR3 runs to 14 residues. The germline gives CDR1 SGHNT, CDR2 YYREEE (reference sequence). V lost 7 bases, J lost 5 bases, and 6 bases stayed unmatched.

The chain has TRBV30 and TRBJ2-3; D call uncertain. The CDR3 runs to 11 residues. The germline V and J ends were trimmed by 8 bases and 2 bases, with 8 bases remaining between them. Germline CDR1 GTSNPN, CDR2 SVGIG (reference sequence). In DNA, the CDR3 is TGTGCCCAGGCCATCACAGATACGCAGTATTTT. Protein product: CAQAITDTQYF.

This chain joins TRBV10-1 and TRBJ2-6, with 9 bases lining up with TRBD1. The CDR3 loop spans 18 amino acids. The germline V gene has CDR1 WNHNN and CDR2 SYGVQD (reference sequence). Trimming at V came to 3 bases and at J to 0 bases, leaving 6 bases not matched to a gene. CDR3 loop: CASSDHRTGDSGANVLTF. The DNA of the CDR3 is TGCGCCAGCAGTGACCACCGGACAGGGGACTCTGGGGCCAACGTCCTGACTTTC.

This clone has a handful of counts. CDR3 DNA: TGTGCCAGCAGTGGGGGCGGGAGAATTGGGAATGAGCAGTTCTTC. Protein product: CASSGGGRIGNEQFF. V and J are TRBV25-1 and TRBJ2-1; 7 nucleotides agree with TRBD2. The CDR3 is 15 residues long. The V gene end was trimmed by 4 bases and the J gene end by 7 bases; junction bases not matched to a gene: 10. The germline gives CDR1 MGHDK, CDR2 SYGVNS.

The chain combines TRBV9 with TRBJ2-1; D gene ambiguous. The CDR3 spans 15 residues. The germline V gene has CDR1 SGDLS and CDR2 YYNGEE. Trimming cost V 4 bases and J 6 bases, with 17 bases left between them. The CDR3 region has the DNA TGTGCCAGCAGCCTTTATGAGAGAGCGTTCAATGAGCAGTTCTTC. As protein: CASSLYERAFNEQFF.

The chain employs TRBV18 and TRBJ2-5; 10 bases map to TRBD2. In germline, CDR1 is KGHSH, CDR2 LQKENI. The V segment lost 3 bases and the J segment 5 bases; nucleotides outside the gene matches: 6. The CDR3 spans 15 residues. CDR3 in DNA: TGTGCCAGCTCACCCCCGGGACTAGCGAGGGAGACCCAGTACTTC. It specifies CASSPPGLARETQYF.

The CDR3 here is CASSPRPENTGELFF. As DNA, the CDR3 is TGTGCCAGCTCACCACGTCCAGAGAACACCGGGGAGCTGTTTTTT. J is TRBJ2-2 and V is TRBV18, with D unresolved. V was shortened by 1 base and J by 1 base, with 7 bases between the two germline ends. The germline gives CDR1 KGHSH, CDR2 LQKENI. The CDR3 runs to 15 residues.

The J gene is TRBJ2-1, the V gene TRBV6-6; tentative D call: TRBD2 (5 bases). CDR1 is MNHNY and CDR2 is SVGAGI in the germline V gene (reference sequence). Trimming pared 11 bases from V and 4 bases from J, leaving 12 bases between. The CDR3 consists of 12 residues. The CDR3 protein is CASAAEYNEQFF. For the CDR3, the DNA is TGTGCCTCAGCGGCGGAATACAATGAGCAGTTCTTC.

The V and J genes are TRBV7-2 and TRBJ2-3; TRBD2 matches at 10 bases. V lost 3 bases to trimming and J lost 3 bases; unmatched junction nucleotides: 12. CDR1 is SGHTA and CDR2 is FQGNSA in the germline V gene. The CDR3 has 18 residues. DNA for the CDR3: TGTGCCAGCAGCTTGACTAGCGGGTCCCCTGGACCTACAGATACGCAGTATTTT. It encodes CASSLTSGSPGPTDTQYF.

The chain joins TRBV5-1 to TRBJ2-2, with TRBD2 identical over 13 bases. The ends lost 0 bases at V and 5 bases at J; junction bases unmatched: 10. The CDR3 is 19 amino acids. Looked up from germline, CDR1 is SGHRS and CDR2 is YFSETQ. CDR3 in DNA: TGCGCCAGCAGCTTGGGACTAGCGGGAGGAGGAGCGGAAACCGGGGAGCTGTTTTTT. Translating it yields CASSLGLAGGGAETGELFF. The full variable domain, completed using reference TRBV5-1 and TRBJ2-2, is KAGVTQTPRYLIKTRGQQVTLSCSPISGHRSVSWYQQTPGQGLQFLFEYFSETQRNKGNFPGRFSGRQFSNSRSEMNVSTLELGDSALYLCASSLGLAGGGAETGELFFGEGSRLTVL.

Here the CDR3 reads CASSPRGGNQPQHF. CDR3 DNA: TGCGCCAGCAGCCCACGAGGCGGAAATCAGCCCCAGCATTTT. This chain links TRBV5-1 with TRBJ1-5; D unclear. CDR3 length: 14 residues. Trimming took off 4 bases at V and 4 bases at J, with 12 bases between the two ends. Germline CDR1 SGHRS, CDR2 YFSETQ.

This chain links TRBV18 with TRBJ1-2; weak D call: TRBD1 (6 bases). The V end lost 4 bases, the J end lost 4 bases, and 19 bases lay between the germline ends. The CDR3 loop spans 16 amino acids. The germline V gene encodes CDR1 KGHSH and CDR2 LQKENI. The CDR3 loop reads CASSQTQGSSSYGYTF. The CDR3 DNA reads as TGTGCCAGCTCACAAACGCAGGGGAGTAGTAGCTATGGCTACACCTTC. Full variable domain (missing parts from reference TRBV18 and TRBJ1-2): NAGVMQNPRHLVRRRGQEARLRCSPMKGHSHVYWYRQLPEEGLKFMVYLQKENIIDESGMPKERFSAEFPKEGPSILRIQQVVRGDSAAYFCASSQTQGSSSYGYTFGSGTRLTVV.